This T cell receptor (beta chain) originates from a study of T-cell memory formation after mild COVID-19. With constant-segment primers, 5'RACE yielded cDNA libraries of TCR alpha and TCR beta that carried sample barcodes and UMIs. TCRdb re-derived calls from the 5' RACE reads in MiXCR, one entry per CDR3 protein. The data hold around 310,000 distinct CDR3 sequences, with approximately 16% observed a single time. General study points: CD4+ contracting clones were mainly CM and EM; CD8+ ones, EMRA.

In this sample, this clonotype turned up many times. Antigen: not known. Per germline, CDR1 LGHDT and CDR2 YNNKEL (reference sequence). The CDR3 consists of 13 residues. The germline V and J ends were trimmed by 4 bases and 6 bases, with 12 bases remaining between them. V is TRBV3-1 and J is TRBJ1-2; D is perhaps TRBD1 (5 bases). Material for sequencing was PBMCs or a T cell subset sorted from them (not recorded which). The origin of this receptor is a man younger than 35 who had mild COVID-19 (a few samples of this study predate the infection). Cell type and time point are not known. Here the CDR3 DNA reads TGTGCCAGCAGCCTCGGGTTGGGGGATGGCTACACCTTC. This translates into CASSLGLGDGYTF. Combining the CDR3 with reference TRBV3-1 and TRBJ1-2 gives the whole variable domain DTAVSQTPKYLVTQMGNDKSIKCEQNLGHDTMYWYKQDSKKFLKIMFSYNNKELIINETVPNRFSPKSPDKAHLNLHINSLELGDSAVYFCASSLGLGDGYTFGSGTRLTVV.